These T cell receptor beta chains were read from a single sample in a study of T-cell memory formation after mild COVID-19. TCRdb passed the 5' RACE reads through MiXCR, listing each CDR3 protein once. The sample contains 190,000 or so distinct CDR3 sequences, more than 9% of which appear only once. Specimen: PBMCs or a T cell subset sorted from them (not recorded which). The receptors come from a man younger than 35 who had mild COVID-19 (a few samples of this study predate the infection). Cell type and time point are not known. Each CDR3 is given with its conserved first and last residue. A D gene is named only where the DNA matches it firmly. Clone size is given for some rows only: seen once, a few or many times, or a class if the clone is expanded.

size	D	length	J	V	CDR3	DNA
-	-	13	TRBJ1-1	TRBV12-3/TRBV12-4	CASGNTRSTEAFF	TGTGCCAGCGGAAACACGAGGAGCACTGAAGCTTTCTTT
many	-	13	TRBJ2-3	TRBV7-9	CASSSVRTDTQYF	TGTGCCAGCAGCTCCGTTAGAACAGATACGCAGTATTTT
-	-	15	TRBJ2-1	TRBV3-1	CASSQGQQAYNEQFF	TGTGCCAGCAGCCAAGGACAGCAAGCCTACAATGAGCAGTTCTTC
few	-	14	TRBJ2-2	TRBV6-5	CASSYSGRTGELFF	TGTGCCAGCAGTTACTCTGGCAGGACCGGGGAGCTGTTTTTT
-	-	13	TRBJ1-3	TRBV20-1	CSASGGSGNTIYF	TGCAGTGCTAGTGGGGGTTCTGGAAACACCATATATTTT
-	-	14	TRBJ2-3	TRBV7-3	CASSFSTGFATQYF	TGTGCCAGCAGCTTCTCCACAGGGTTCGCTACGCAGTATTTT
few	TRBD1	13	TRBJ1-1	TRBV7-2	CASSPGDRGEAFF	TGTGCCAGCAGCCCTGGGGACAGGGGGGAAGCTTTCTTT
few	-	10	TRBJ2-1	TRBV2	CARTHTAQFF	TGTGCCAGGACGCACACGGCGCAGTTCTTC
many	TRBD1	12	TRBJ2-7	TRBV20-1	CSATDRGYEQYF	TGCAGTGCCACAGACAGGGGCTACGAGCAGTACTTC
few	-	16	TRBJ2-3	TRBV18	CASSPAQGGVADTQYF	TGTGCCAGCTCACCAGCTCAGGGGGGCGTGGCAGATACGCAGTATTTT
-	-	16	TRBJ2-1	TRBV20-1	CSAGGRGRSSYNEQFF	TGCAGTGCTGGGGGCCGGGGGCGAAGCTCCTACAATGAGCAGTTCTTC
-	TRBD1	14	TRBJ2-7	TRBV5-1	CASSPWTGKNEQYF	TGCGCCAGCAGCCCATGGACAGGGAAAAACGAGCAGTACTTC
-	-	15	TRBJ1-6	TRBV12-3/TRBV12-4	CASSLQGSSNSPLHF	TGTGCCAGTTCATTGCAGGGGTCGTCGAATTCACCCCTCCACTTT
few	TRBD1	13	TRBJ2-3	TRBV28	CASNGQGMDTQYF	TGTGCCAGCAACGGACAGGGAATGGATACGCAGTATTTT
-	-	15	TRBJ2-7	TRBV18	CASSRLEGAAYEQYF	TGTGCCAGCTCACGCCTGGAGGGGGCCGCCTACGAGCAGTACTTC
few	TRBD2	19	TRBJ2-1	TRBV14	CASSLSPGLAVPLNVEQFF	TGTGCCAGCAGCTTATCCCCGGGACTAGCGGTCCCCCTCAATGTGGAGCAGTTCTTC
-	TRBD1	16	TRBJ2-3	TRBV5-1	CASSLEGTGSGDTQYF	TGCGCCAGCAGCTTGGAAGGGACAGGGTCAGGAGATACGCAGTATTTT
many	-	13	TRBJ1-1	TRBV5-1	CASGVLRNTEAFF	TGCGCCAGCGGGGTGTTGCGGAACACTGAAGCTTTCTTT
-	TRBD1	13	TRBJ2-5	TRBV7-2	CASRKGQEETQYF	TGTGCCAGCAGGAAAGGACAGGAAGAGACCCAGTACTTC
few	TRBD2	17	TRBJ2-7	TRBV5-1	CASSRTFTSGASYEQYF	TGCGCCAGCAGCCGTACCTTTACTAGCGGGGCCTCCTACGAGCAGTACTTC
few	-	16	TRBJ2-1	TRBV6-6	CASSYWGRGSYNEQFF	TGTGCCAGCAGTTACTGGGGCAGAGGATCCTACAATGAGCAGTTCTTC
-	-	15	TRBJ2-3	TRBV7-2	CASSFRASVTDTQYF	TGTGCCAGCAGCTTTCGCGCTAGCGTAACAGATACGCAGTATTTT
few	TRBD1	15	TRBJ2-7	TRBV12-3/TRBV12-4	CASSPQGTGGNEQYF	TGTGCCAGCAGTCCCCAGGGCACAGGGGGCAACGAGCAGTACTTC
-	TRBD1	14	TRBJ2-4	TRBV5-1	CASSLTGAVNIQYF	TGCGCCAGCAGCTTAACAGGGGCCGTAAACATTCAGTACTTC
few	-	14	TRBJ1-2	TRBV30	CAWSQGLGGYGYTF	TGTGCCTGGAGCCAGGGGTTAGGAGGCTATGGCTACACCTTC
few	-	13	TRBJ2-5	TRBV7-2	CASSPGYIGTQYF	TGTGCCAGCAGCCCCGGGTACATCGGGACCCAGTACTTC
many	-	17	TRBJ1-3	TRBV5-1	CASSPTTQSSSGNTIYF	TGCGCCAGCAGCCCCACAACACAGTCGAGCTCTGGAAACACCATATATTTT
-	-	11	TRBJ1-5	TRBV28	CATQGNQPQHF	TGTGCCACACAGGGAAATCAGCCCCAGCATTTT
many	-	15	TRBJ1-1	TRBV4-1	CASSPFWFAKNEAFF	TGCGCCAGCAGCCCCTTTTGGTTCGCCAAAAATGAAGCTTTCTTT
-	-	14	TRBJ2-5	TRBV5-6	CASSPPNGQETQYF	TGTGCCAGCAGCCCACCCAACGGCCAAGAGACCCAGTACTTC
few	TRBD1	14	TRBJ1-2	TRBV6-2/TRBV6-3	CASSYPGQNYGYTF	TGTGCCAGCAGTTACCCGGGACAGAACTATGGCTACACCTTC
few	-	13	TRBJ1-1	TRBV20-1	CSARLGGRTEAFF	TGCAGTGCTCGCTTGGGGGGGAGGACTGAAGCTTTCTTT
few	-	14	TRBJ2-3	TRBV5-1	CASSLEGYTDTQYF	TGCGCCAGCAGCTTGGAGGGGTACACAGATACGCAGTATTTT
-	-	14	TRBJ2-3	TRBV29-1	CSVDESGWADTQYF	TGCAGCGTGGATGAGTCAGGGTGGGCAGATACGCAGTATTTT
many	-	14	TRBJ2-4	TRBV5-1	CASSLDTEGNIQYF	TGCGCCAGCAGCTTGGACACCGAGGGAAACATTCAGTACTTC
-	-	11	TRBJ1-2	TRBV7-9	CASSSRLGYTF	TGTGCCAGCAGCTCGCGGTTGGGCTACACCTTC
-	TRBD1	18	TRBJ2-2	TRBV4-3	CASSQEPQGATNTGELFF	TGCGCCAGCAGCCAAGAGCCACAGGGGGCAACGAACACCGGGGAGCTGTTTTTT
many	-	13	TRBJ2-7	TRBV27	CASSFGRAYEQYF	TGTGCCAGCAGTTTTGGCAGAGCCTACGAGCAGTACTTC
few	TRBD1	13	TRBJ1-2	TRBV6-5	CASSRDREFFISF	TGTGCCAGCAGCCGGGACAGGGAGTTCTTTATCTCCTTC
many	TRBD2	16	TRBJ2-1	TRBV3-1	CASSHRGGASYNEQFF	TGTGCCAGCAGCCACCGCGGGGGGGCCTCCTACAATGAGCAGTTCTTC
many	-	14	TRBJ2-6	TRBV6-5	CASSGPSGANVLTF	TGTGCCAGCAGTGGGCCGTCTGGGGCCAACGTCCTGACTTTC
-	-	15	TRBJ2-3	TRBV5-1	CASSLDGEAADTQYF	TGCGCCAGCAGCTTGGACGGGGAGGCGGCAGATACGCAGTATTTT